This T cell receptor (beta chain) was identified during a study of T cells after posttransplantation cyclophosphamide. Broader study findings: Donor-recipient repertoire similarity was low at 1-2 months, rising over year one. Skin or GI-infiltrating T cells shared few TRB sequences with blood.

Treatment was busulfan-fludarabine conditioning, a marrow graft, and cyclophosphamide on days +3 and +4. Produced via immunoSEQ multiplex PCR; TCRdb's table is partial and in-frame only. The sample shows about 10,000 clones, around 84% of them seen only once. The V and J ends lost 3 bases and 0 bases respectively, with 14 bases between them. This CDR3 spans 17 amino acids. Germline V gives CDR1 LNHDA, CDR2 SQIVND (reference sequence). Turning to this clone: Its antigen is unknown.

V is TRBV19 and J is TRBJ2-2; no definite D call. Sequencing was performed on PBMCs, taken 1,800 to 2,000 days after a stem cell transplant with posttransplant cyclophosphamide. This TCR was sampled from a female patient in her thirties or forties who received an allogeneic stem cell transplant from a related donor, was CMV-positive, and had no GVHD. The graft donor may have contributed some T cells. The CDR3 is CASSMAARIPNTGELFF. The DNA for the CDR3 is TGTGCCAGTAGTATGGCCGCCAGGATCCCGAACACCGGGGAGCTGTTTTTT.